The 7 T cell receptor beta chains reported below all come from one sample, sequenced in a study of technical replicates of blood from several donors. The table came from immunoSEQ multiplex PCR; TCRdb's copy has only in-frame clones and leaves some out. The repertoire holds tens of thousands of clones, with over 75% as singletons. The sequenced sample consisted of PBMCs. The receptors derive from a human donor in good health. Some clones in this sample may be carry-over from other donors' samples.

The chain links TRBV5-6 to TRBJ2-2; the D gene is possibly TRBD2 (5 bases). In germline, CDR1 is SGHDT, CDR2 YYEEEE. V shed 2 bases and J shed 2 bases, with 16 bases lying between them. This CDR3 has 17 amino acids. Written as DNA, the CDR3 is TGTGCCAGCAGCTTACGAGGTTGGGGAGAAAACACCGGGGAGCTGTTTTTT. Translated, it gives CASSLRGWGENTGELFF.

The chain has TRBV6-6 and TRBJ1-3; weak D call: TRBD1 (5 bases). CDR1 is MNHNY and CDR2 is SVGAGI in the germline V gene (reference sequence). The CDR3 runs 14 residues. V was trimmed by 8 bases and J by 1 base, leaving 12 bases between them. The CDR3 DNA reads TGTGCCAGCGAAACCCCAGGGTCTGGAAACACCATATATTTT. It yields the protein CASETPGSGNTIYF.

The V and J genes are TRBV7-9 and TRBJ1-5; 12 bases are a match to TRBD1. Germline loops: CDR1 SEHNR, CDR2 FQNEAQ (reference sequence). This CDR3 contains 16 residues. Trimming removed 3 bases from V and 7 bases from J; junction bases left unmatched: 7. CDR3 coding DNA: TGTGCCAGCAGCTTGGTGGGACAGGGGGCGATGCAGCCCCAGCATTTT. Protein sequence: CASSLVGQGAMQPQHF.

The count of this clone is one. The gene calls are TRBV11-2 and TRBJ1-1; tentatively, D is TRBD1 (5 bases). CDR3 length: 16 amino acids. The V gene lost 1 base and the J gene lost 1 base, with 13 bases spanning the gap. Germline V lookup: CDR1 SGHAT, CDR2 FQNNGV. For the CDR3, the DNA is TGTGCCAGCAGCTTAGGTCGGGGGACGGGGAACACTGAAGCTTTCTTT. This translates into CASSLGRGTGNTEAFF.

The chain recombines TRBV27 with TRBJ1-1, with D unclear. V lost 1 base and J lost 4, with 10 bases in between. The V gene's germline CDR1 is MNHEY and CDR2 SMNVEV (reference sequence). The CDR3 is made up of 14 amino acids. CDR3 in amino acids: CASSLYAIGTEAFF. In DNA form, the CDR3 reads TGTGCCAGCAGTTTATATGCTATCGGCACTGAAGCTTTCTTT.

This chain connects TRBV27 to TRBJ2-7, with unresolved D. V shed 5 bases and J shed 1 base, with 15 bases lying between them. Germline CDR1 reads MNHEY; CDR2 reads SMNVEV (reference sequence). This CDR3 spans 15 amino acids. The CDR3 region is CASSAIQLKSYEQYF. CDR3 DNA: TGTGCCAGCAGTGCGATACAGTTGAAATCCTACGAGCAGTACTTC.

The CDR3 loop reads CASGPTGTGSGNTIYF. The CDR3 DNA follows: TGTGCTAGTGGTCCGACCGGGACAGGATCAGGAAACACCATATATTTT. This chain connects TRBV12-5 to TRBJ1-3; TRBD1 aligns across 8 bases. Germline V gene sequence: CDR1 LGHNT, CDR2 FRNRAP. This CDR3 region has 16 residues. With 5 bases clipped from V and 4 bases from J, the junction kept 10 bases outside the gene matches.